This T cell receptor beta chain was sequenced during a study of shared clonotypes between healthy human individuals. Study-wide results and limits: Owing to a small donor count, the genetic and exposure-history diversity represented was limited.

As to this clone: Its target is not known.

Germline V gene data show CDR1 as SGHRS and CDR2 as YFSETQ. Trimming at V came to 3 bases and at J to 6 bases, leaving 8 bases not matched to a gene. The CDR3 loop spans 15 amino acids. Libraries were prepared by immunoSEQ multiplex PCR; TCRdb keeps only in-frame clonotypes and omits some of them. The sample holds about 2 million clones; 85% to 95% are singletons and the top ten take 0.13%. Material for sequencing was naive CD4+ T cells sorted from blood. Subset here: CD45RA+ positively selected. This TCR came from a man aged 18 to 29 in good health. V and J are TRBV5-1 and TRBJ2-3; TRBD2 agrees at 9 bases. CDR3 residues: CASSSIAGARDTQYF. The CDR3 coding sequence is TGCGCCAGCAGCTCGATAGCGGGAGCGAGGGATACGCAGTATTTT.